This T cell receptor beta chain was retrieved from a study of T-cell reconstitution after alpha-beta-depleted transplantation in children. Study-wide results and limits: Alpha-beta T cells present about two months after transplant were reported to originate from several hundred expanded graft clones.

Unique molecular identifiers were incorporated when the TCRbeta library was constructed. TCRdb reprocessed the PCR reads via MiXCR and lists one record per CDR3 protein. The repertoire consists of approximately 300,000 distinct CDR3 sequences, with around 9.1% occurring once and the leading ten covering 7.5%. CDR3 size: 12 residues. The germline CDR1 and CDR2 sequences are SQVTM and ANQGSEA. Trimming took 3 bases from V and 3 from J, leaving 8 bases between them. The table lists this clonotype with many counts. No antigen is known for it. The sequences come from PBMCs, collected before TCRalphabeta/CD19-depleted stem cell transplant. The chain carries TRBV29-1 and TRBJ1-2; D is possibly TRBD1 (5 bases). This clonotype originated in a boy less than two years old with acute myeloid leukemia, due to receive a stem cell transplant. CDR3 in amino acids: CSVEGVDYGYTF. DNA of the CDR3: TGCAGCGTTGAGGGGGTAGACTATGGCTACACCTTC.